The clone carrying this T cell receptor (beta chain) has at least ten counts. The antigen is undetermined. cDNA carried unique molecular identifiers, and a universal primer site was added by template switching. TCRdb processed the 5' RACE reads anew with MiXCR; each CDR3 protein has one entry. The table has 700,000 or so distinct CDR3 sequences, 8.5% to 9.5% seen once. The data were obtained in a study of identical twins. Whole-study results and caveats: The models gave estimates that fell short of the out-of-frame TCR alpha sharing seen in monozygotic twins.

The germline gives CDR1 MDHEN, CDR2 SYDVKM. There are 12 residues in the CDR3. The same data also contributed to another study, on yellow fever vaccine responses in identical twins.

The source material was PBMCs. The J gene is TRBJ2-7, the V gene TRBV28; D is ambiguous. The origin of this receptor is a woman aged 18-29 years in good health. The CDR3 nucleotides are TGTGCTCTCCGGGCACCTGTCGGGGAGCAGTACTTC. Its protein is CALRAPVGEQYF. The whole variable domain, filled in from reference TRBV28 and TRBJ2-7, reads DVKVTQSSRYLVKRTGEKVFLECVQDMDHENMFWYRQDPGLGLRLIYFSYDVKMKEKGDIPEGYSVSREKKERFSLILESASTNQTSMYLCALRAPVGEQYFGPGTRLTVT.